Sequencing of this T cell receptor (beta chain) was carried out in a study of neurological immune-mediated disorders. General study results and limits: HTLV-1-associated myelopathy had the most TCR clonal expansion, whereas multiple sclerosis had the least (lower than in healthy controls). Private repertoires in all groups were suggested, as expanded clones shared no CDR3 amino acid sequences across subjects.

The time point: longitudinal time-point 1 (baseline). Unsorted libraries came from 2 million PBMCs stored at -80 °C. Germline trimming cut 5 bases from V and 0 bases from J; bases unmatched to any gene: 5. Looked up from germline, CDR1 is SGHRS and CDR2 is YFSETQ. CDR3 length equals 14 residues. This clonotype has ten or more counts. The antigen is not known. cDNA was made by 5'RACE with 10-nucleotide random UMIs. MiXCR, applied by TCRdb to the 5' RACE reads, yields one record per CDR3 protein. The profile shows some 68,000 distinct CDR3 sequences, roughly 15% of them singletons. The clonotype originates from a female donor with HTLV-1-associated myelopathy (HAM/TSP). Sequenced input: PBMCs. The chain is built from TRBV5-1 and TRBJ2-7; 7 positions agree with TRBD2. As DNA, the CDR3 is TGCGCCAGCAGTCACGGGGGGAGCTCCTACGAGCAGTACTTC. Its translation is CASSHGGSSYEQYF. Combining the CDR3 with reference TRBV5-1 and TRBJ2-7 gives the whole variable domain KAGVTQTPRYLIKTRGQQVTLSCSPISGHRSVSWYQQTPGQGLQFLFEYFSETQRNKGNFPGRFSGRQFSNSRSEMNVSTLELGDSALYLCASSHGGSSYEQYFGPGTRLTVT.